The sequence of this TCR beta chain was determined in a study of T cell clonality in common variable immunodeficiency. The study's findings and limits: Compared with healthy controls, CVID subjects showed increased TCRbeta clonality, mostly in about a third. Common variable immunodeficiency TCR beta sequences reportedly had fewer deletions and N-nucleotide insertions. Compared with controls, CVID subjects had fewer shared TCRbeta clones.

The table lists this clone with many counts. The antigen is unknown. The read halts 3 residues ahead of the CDR3 end, with the missing end drawn from the germline J gene. This table comes from immunoSEQ multiplex PCR, and its TCRdb copy is limited to in-frame clones, with some not included. The profile covers tens of thousands of clones, none occurring a single time. The ends were cut back, 5 bases at V and 6 bases at J, with 17 bases in the middle. The CDR3 length is 14 residues. Heparinized whole blood, roughly 5 to 8 ml, came from each donor. This chain uses TRBV12-3 or TRBV12-4 with TRBJ2-7; a possible D gene is TRBD1 (7 bases). The origin of this receptor is a person aged 18 to 75 in good health. Sequencing input: peripheral blood mononuclear cells. The sequenced CDR3 bases are TGTGCCAGCAGTCCGACTAGGACAGGACTCGAG. It translates to CASSPTRTGLE. The entire CDR3 sequence reads CASSPTRTGLEQYF.